Listed here is a single T cell receptor (beta chain). What it binds is not known. The study drew all its donors from Caucasian adults living in Nashville, Tennessee. This table comes from immunoSEQ multiplex PCR, and its TCRdb copy is limited to in-frame clones, with some not included. The sample records just over 2,000,000 clones, 85% to 95% being singletons. The CDR3 has 20 amino acids. V lost 2 bases, J lost 6 bases, and 28 bases lay in between. The germline gives CDR1 MNHEY, CDR2 SMNVEV (reference sequence). The data derive from a study of shared clonotypes between healthy human individuals. Findings and limits, study-wide: Incompleteness in sorted-subset sequencing, despite large depth, was shown by rarefaction. Sampling was confined to blood; repertoires within tissues likely differ.

The gene calls are TRBV27 and TRBJ1-4; tentatively, D is TRBD1 (6 bases). Sequenced sample: naive CD4+ T cells sorted from blood. Subset: CD45RA+ positively selected. This sequence was found in a man younger than 30 in good health. The CDR3 DNA reads TGTGCCAGCAGTTTAGGCCCTACGGGGGCAGGCCTAGGCTTGGATGAAAAACTGTTTTTT. Translated, it gives CASSLGPTGAGLGLDEKLFF.